These 14 T cell receptor beta chains came from one sample sequenced in a study of immune evolution from preneoplasia to lung adenocarcinoma. Generated by immunoSEQ multiplex PCR, the TCRdb table keeps only in-frame clones and is missing some. The table lists around 40,000 clones, roughly 80% of them singletons. Input material: FFPE invasive lung adenocarcinoma tissue. These receptors came from a person aged 55-75 years with lung adenocarcinoma.

This clone is a singleton in its sample. The chain uses TRBV29-1 and TRBJ2-7; TRBD2 agrees at 7 bases. Germline V gene lookup returns CDR1 SQVTM and CDR2 ANQGSEA. This CDR3 comprises 15 residues. J lost 5 bases, V lost 6 bases, and 16 bases had no gene match. DNA for the CDR3: TGCAGCGTCCACTTCGGGGGGACGGGGAAAAACGAGCAGTACTTC. This codes for CSVHFGGTGKNEQYF.

The rearrangement uses TRBV14 and TRBJ2-3; D ambiguous. The CDR3 runs to 16 residues. Germline CDR1 SGHDN, CDR2 FVKESK. Trimming took off 1 base at V and 1 base at J, with 12 bases between the two ends. CDR3 loop: CASSQGDSWGTDTQYF. The CDR3 coding sequence is TGTGCCAGCAGCCAAGGGGATAGCTGGGGCACAGATACGCAGTATTTT.

The CDR3 DNA reads as TGCGCCAGCAGCTTGTCCGGGACAGGGCCTTTGGGCTACACCTTC. Its protein is CASSLSGTGPLGYTF. This rearrangement joins TRBV5-1 to TRBJ1-2; 9 nucleotides align to TRBD1. Germline V gives CDR1 SGHRS, CDR2 YFSETQ. The V gene end was trimmed by 1 base and the J gene end by 8 bases; junction bases not matched to a gene: 9. CDR3 length: 15 amino acids.

The genes are TRBV28 and TRBJ1-1; D unresolved. This CDR3 spans 14 amino acids. The V gene lost 2 bases and the J gene lost 6 bases, with 13 bases spanning the gap. Germline assignment: CDR1 MDHEN and CDR2 SYDVKM. For the CDR3, the DNA is TGTGCCAGCAGTTTAGGTCATCGAGGTTCTGAAGCTTTCTTT. As protein: CASSLGHRGSEAFF.

V is TRBV7-9 and J is TRBJ2-5; D is unresolved. The CDR3 length is 14 residues. Trimming took off 2 bases at V and 2 bases at J, with 9 bases between the two ends. The germline gives CDR1 SEHNR, CDR2 FQNEAQ (reference sequence). The CDR3 region has the DNA TGTGCCAGCAGCTTAATGCAAGGACAAGAGACCCAGTACTTC. Its translation is CASSLMQGQETQYF.

Remarks on this clone: Distinct nucleotide sequences in the sample also encode this CDR3. The J gene is TRBJ2-6, the V gene TRBV6-1; the D gene is possibly TRBD2 (5 bases). This CDR3 contains 15 residues. Germline assignment: CDR1 MNHNS and CDR2 SASEGT. V dropped 3 bases and J dropped 0 bases, with 6 bases sitting between them. DNA of the CDR3: TGTGCCAGCAGTGATCGGGGCTCTGGGGCCAACGTCCTGACTTTC. It translates to CASSDRGSGANVLTF.

In DNA, the CDR3 is TGTGCCAGCAGCGTAGGGCGCGGGTCAATGTACAATGAGCAGTTCTTC. It specifies CASSVGRGSMYNEQFF. V and J are TRBV9 and TRBJ2-1, with D possibly TRBD2 on 5 matching bases. The CDR3 runs 16 residues. CDR1 and CDR2 from the germline V gene are SGDLS and YYNGEE. V dropped 0 bases and J dropped 4 bases, with 14 bases sitting between them.

This chain joins TRBV6-5 and TRBJ2-2; 10 nucleotides agree with TRBD2. The CDR3 sequence is 14 residues long. Germline lookup yields CDR1 MNHEY and CDR2 SVGAGI. Trimming cost V 2 bases and J 7 bases; bases outside gene matches: 1. The CDR3 nucleotides are TGTGCCAGCAGTTACCGGACTAGCGGCGGGGAGCTGTTTTTT. As protein: CASSYRTSGGELFF.

This clone has just a few counts. This chain uses TRBV4-1 with TRBJ1-4; D is possibly TRBD1 (5 bases). Trimming pared 1 base from V and 8 bases from J, leaving 8 bases between. The CDR3 covers 13 residues. Germline V CDR1 and CDR2: MGHRA, YSYEKL. CDR3 sequence reads: CASSQVREEKLFF. CDR3 bases: TGCGCCAGCAGCCAAGTCAGGGAGGAAAAACTGTTTTTT.

The chain links TRBV10-3 to TRBJ2-7; no clear D gene. The CDR3 runs 15 residues. V was pared by 0 bases and J by 2 bases, with 11 bases between. CDR1 is ENHRY, CDR2 SYGVKD, per germline. CDR3: CAISESMDPTYEQYF. The DNA of the CDR3 is TGTGCCATCAGTGAGTCTATGGATCCCACCTACGAGCAGTACTTC.

The gene calls are TRBV28 and TRBJ2-7; TRBD2 agrees at 7 bases. The CDR3 is 15 residues long. J lost 3 bases, V lost 2 bases, and 7 bases had no gene match. From germline, CDR1 is MDHEN and CDR2 SYDVKM. CDR3 amino acids: CASSLPGGLFYEQYF. CDR3 nucleotide sequence: TGTGCCAGCAGTTTACCGGGGGGACTTTTCTACGAGCAGTACTTC.

The CDR3 nucleotides read TGTGCCAGCAGTGAAACCTACGAGCAGTACTTC. It encodes CASSETYEQYF. The chain couples TRBV25-1 to TRBJ2-7; D uncertain. Germline CDR1 reads MGHDK; CDR2 reads SYGVNS. V was cut by 2 bases and J by 2 bases, with 1 base left in between. This CDR3 spans 11 amino acids.

The J gene is TRBJ2-7, the V gene TRBV7-2; no reliable D call. CDR1 and CDR2 (germline): SGHTA, FQGNSA. This CDR3 is built from 12 residues. The V gene lost 4 bases and the J gene lost 2 bases, with 6 bases spanning the gap. The CDR3 region is CASSSSAYEQYF. The CDR3 bases are TGTGCCAGCAGCTCGAGCGCCTACGAGCAGTACTTC.

V is TRBV28 and J is TRBJ2-7; D gene unclear. V lost 8 bases and J lost 3, with 8 bases in between. The length of the CDR3 is 11 residues. Looked up from germline, CDR1 is MDHEN and CDR2 is SYDVKM. In DNA form, the CDR3 reads TGTGCCAGCCTCGGGCACTACGAGCAGTACTTC. Its protein is CASLGHYEQYF.